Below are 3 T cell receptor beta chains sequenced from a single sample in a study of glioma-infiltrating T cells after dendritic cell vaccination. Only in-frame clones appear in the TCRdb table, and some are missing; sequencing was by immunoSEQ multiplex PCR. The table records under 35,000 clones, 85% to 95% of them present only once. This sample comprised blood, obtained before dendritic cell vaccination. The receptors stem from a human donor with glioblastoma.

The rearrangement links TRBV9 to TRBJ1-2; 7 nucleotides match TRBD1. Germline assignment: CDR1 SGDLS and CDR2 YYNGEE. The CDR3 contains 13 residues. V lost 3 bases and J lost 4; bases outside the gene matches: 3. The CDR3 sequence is CASSAGGGYGYTF. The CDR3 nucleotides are TGTGCCAGCAGCGCAGGGGGAGGCTATGGCTACACCTTC.

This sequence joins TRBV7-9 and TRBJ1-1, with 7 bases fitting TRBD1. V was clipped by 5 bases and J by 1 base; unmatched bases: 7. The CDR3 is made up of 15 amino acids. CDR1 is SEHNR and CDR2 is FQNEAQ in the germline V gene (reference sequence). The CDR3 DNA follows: TGTGCCAGCAGCCTGGCCAACAGGGGGAACACTGAAGCTTTCTTT. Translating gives CASSLANRGNTEAFF.

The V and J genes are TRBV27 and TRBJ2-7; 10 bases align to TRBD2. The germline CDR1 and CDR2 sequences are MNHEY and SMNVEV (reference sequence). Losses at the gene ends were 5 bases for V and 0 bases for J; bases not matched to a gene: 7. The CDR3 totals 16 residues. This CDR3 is CASSPLAGAISYEQYF. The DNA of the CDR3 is TGTGCCAGCAGTCCCCTAGCGGGGGCGATCTCCTACGAGCAGTACTTC.